Below, one TCR beta chain is given with its context. Its matching antigen is unknown. The protocol was immunoSEQ multiplex PCR, while the TCRdb copy is restricted to in-frame clones and leaves out a portion. The sample consists of approximately 2.4 million clones, approximately 94% of them appearing once. This specimen comes from a study of shared clonotypes between healthy human individuals. Study results and caveats: Sampling was confined to blood; repertoires within tissues likely differ.

This CDR3 has 12 residues. Germline CDR1 SQVTM, CDR2 ANQGSEA. Trimming shortened V by 4 bases and J by 4 bases, and 11 bases separated the two germline ends. The gene calls are TRBV29-1 and TRBJ2-7, with a tentative D call TRBD1 (5 bases). The TCR originated in a man aged 18 to 29 in good health. Material: naive CD4+ T cells sorted from blood. Subset noted: CD45RA+ positively selected. DNA of the CDR3: TGCAGCGTTGCTACAGGTCCGTACGAGCAGTACTTC. Its translation is CSVATGPYEQYF.